Below are 32 T cell receptor beta chains sequenced from a single sample in a study of shared clonotypes between healthy human individuals. Using immunoSEQ multiplex PCR, the repertoire was profiled, and TCRdb retains in-frame clones only, with some absent. The table has about 600,000 clones, around 97% seen once. Sequenced: naive CD4+ T cells sorted from blood. Sample subset: CD45RA+ positively selected. These receptor sequences come from a woman in her thirties in good health.

This chain joins TRBV11-1 and TRBJ1-5, with D possibly matching TRBD1 (5 bases). Deletions cut 5 bases from V and 15 bases from J, with 11 bases between. Germline V gives CDR1 SGHAT, CDR2 FQDESV (reference sequence). The CDR3 is 10 amino acids. CDR3 DNA: TGTGCCAGCAGCCCTTCGAGGGGGCATTTT. Translation gives CASSPSRGHF.

This clone occurred once. CDR3: CASGLGTGSFNEQFF. The CDR3 DNA reads TGTGCTAGTGGTTTGGGGACAGGATCATTCAATGAGCAGTTCTTC. The J gene is TRBJ2-1, the V gene TRBV12-5; 7 nucleotides agree with TRBD1. The germline gives CDR1 LGHNT, CDR2 FRNRAP. The CDR3 is 15 residues long. Trimming took 1 base from V and 6 from J; bases not matched to a gene: 6. Full variable domain (missing parts from reference TRBV12-5 and TRBJ2-1): DARVTQTPRHKVTEMGQEVTMRCQPILGHNTVFWYRQTMMQGLELLAYFRNRAPLDDSGMPKDRFSAEMPDATLATLKIQPSEPRDSAVYFCASGLGTGSFNEQFFGPGTRLTVL.

The chain links TRBV9 to TRBJ2-1, with 10 positions matching TRBD2. The germline gives CDR1 SGDLS, CDR2 YYNGEE. The CDR3 runs 15 residues. The V and J ends lost 4 bases and 4 bases, in that order; junction bases with no gene match: 5. The CDR3 DNA follows: TGTGCCAGCAGCACCGGGACTAGCGATTACAATGAGCAGTTCTTC. The encoded protein is CASSTGTSDYNEQFF.

This chain connects TRBV10-3 to TRBJ2-7, with D perhaps TRBD1 or TRBD2 (6 bases each). Germline lookup yields CDR1 ENHRY and CDR2 SYGVKD. V lost 8 bases and J 3 bases, leaving 20 bases between the germline ends. The CDR3 extends over 15 amino acids. The CDR3 sequence: CAIGGTGQLLYEQYF. The DNA for the CDR3 is TGTGCCATCGGGGGGACGGGACAACTACTCTACGAGCAGTACTTC.

This clone was recorded once. J is TRBJ2-5 and V is TRBV29-1; D perhaps matches TRBD1 (6 bases). Trimming stripped 4 bases from V and 4 bases from J, with 19 bases between. CDR1 SQVTM and CDR2 ANQGSEA come from the germline V gene. The CDR3 loop spans 15 amino acids. The CDR3 region has the DNA TGCAGCGTTGTTTTCCCCCACCAAGGGGGAGAGACCCAGTACTTC. Protein product: CSVVFPHQGGETQYF.

The V call is TRBV2, the J call TRBJ1-2; D is unresolved. V lost 4 bases and J 4 bases, leaving 16 bases between the germline ends. Germline V gene lookup returns CDR1 SNHLY and CDR2 FYNNEI. The CDR3 runs 15 residues. CDR3: CASSGGRAGSYGYTF. The CDR3 DNA reads as TGTGCCAGCAGTGGTGGTCGGGCTGGGAGCTATGGCTACACCTTC.

V gene TRBV9 combines with J gene TRBJ2-7, with no clear D. The V gene lost 0 bases and the J gene lost 3 bases, with 7 bases spanning the gap. Per the germline V gene, CDR1 is SGDLS and CDR2 is YYNGEE. This CDR3 contains 13 residues. The CDR3 region has the DNA TGTGCCAGCAGCGTAGGGGGTAACTACGAGCAGTACTTC. This codes for CASSVGGNYEQYF.

The V gene is TRBV28, the J gene TRBJ2-7; 7 bases map to TRBD2. The CDR3 contains 12 residues. Trimming at V came to 10 bases and at J to 1 base, leaving 4 bases not matched to a gene. Germline V CDR1 and CDR2: MDHEN, SYDVKM. CDR3 nucleotides: TGTGCCACCTCAGCGGGGTCCTACGAGCAGTACTTC. Its translation: CATSAGSYEQYF. Full variable domain (outside the CDR3, taken from reference TRBV28 and TRBJ2-7): DVKVTQSSRYLVKRTGEKVFLECVQDMDHENMFWYRQDPGLGLRLIYFSYDVKMKEKGDIPEGYSVSREKKERFSLILESASTNQTSMYLCATSAGSYEQYFGPGTRLTVT.

Here the CDR3 reads CASIPGTGATEAFF. Here the CDR3 DNA reads TGCGCCAGCATACCCGGGACAGGGGCGACTGAAGCTTTCTTT. The genes are TRBV5-1 and TRBJ1-1; the match to TRBD1 covers 10 bases. V gave up 6 bases and J gave up 5 bases; unmatched junction bases: 7. The CDR3 runs 14 residues. From germline, CDR1 is SGHRS and CDR2 YFSETQ.

This chain links TRBV7-2 with TRBJ1-2; D gene unclear. Trimming cost V 0 bases and J 3 bases, with 8 bases left between them. There are 14 residues in the CDR3. Germline V lookup: CDR1 SGHTA, CDR2 FQGNSA. DNA of the CDR3: TGTGCCAGCAGCTTAGCAGCTACTGACTATGGCTACACCTTC. It yields the protein CASSLAATDYGYTF.

This chain uses TRBV10-3 with TRBJ1-5; D gene uncertain. This CDR3 contains 13 residues. Germline loops: CDR1 ENHRY, CDR2 SYGVKD. Between the trimmed V and J ends, which lost 0 bases and 7 bases, there was a span of 7 bases. The CDR3 DNA follows: TGTGCCATCAGTGAGTCGAGCGACCAGCCCCAGCATTTT. Translating it yields CAISESSDQPQHF.

The chain couples TRBV4-1 to TRBJ2-4; 15 bases map to TRBD2. V lost 4 bases and J lost 0; bases outside the gene matches: 4. Germline V gene data show CDR1 as MGHRA and CDR2 as YSYEKL. This CDR3 region has 18 residues. In nucleotides, the CDR3 is TGCGCCAGCAGCCGAGGACTAGCGGGAGGGATAGCCAAAAACATTCAGTACTTC. This codes for CASSRGLAGGIAKNIQYF.

The rearrangement links TRBV28 to TRBJ1-5, with D tentatively TRBD1 (6 bases). V was trimmed by 3 bases and J by 9 bases, leaving 15 bases between them. The CDR3 is 14 amino acids. In germline, CDR1 is MDHEN, CDR2 SYDVKM. The CDR3 here is CASSFLGGQWPQHF. The CDR3 DNA reads TGTGCCAGCAGTTTTTTAGGGGGTCAATGGCCCCAGCATTTT.

This chain links TRBV10-3 with TRBJ2-3, with D perhaps TRBD2 (6 bases). V lost 3 bases and J 1 base, leaving 11 bases between the germline ends. Germline CDR1 and CDR2: ENHRY and SYGVKD. CDR3 length equals 15 residues. Here the CDR3 reads CAISDPASGTDTQYF. The CDR3 nucleotides read TGTGCCATCAGTGACCCGGCTAGCGGCACAGATACGCAGTATTTT.

The chain carries TRBV19 and TRBJ2-3; D remains unclear. Germline V CDR1 and CDR2: LNHDA, SQIVND (reference sequence). V lost 6 bases to trimming and J lost 6 bases, with 16 bases between them. The CDR3 is made up of 14 amino acids. The CDR3 spells CASSPWAELDTQYF. CDR3 in DNA: TGTGCCAGTAGCCCTTGGGCAGAACTGGATACGCAGTATTTT.

The V call is TRBV5-1, the J call TRBJ2-1, with TRBD2 matching over 11 bases. The CDR3 loop spans 16 amino acids. Germline loops: CDR1 SGHRS, CDR2 YFSETQ. J lost 5 bases, V lost 3 bases, and 7 bases had no gene match. CDR3 residues: CASSYSGRAADNEQFF. CDR3 nucleotides: TGCGCCAGCAGCTATAGCGGGAGGGCAGCAGACAATGAGCAGTTCTTC.

The chain recombines TRBV7-9 with TRBJ2-5; the match to TRBD2 covers 7 bases. The germline V gene has CDR1 SEHNR and CDR2 FQNEAQ (reference sequence). Trimming removed 1 base from V and 6 bases from J; junction bases left unmatched: 8. This CDR3 contains 15 residues. The CDR3: CASSLELAVGKTQYF. In DNA, the CDR3 is TGTGCCAGCAGCTTAGAGCTAGCGGTGGGGAAGACCCAGTACTTC. Together with reference TRBV7-9 and TRBJ2-5, the CDR3 gives the full variable domain: DTGVSQNPRHKITKRGQNVTFRCDPISEHNRLYWYRQTLGQGPEFLTYFQNEAQLEKSRLLSDRFSAERPKGSFSTLEIQRTEQGDSAMYLCASSLELAVGKTQYFGPGTRLLVL.

The chain joins TRBV6-1 to TRBJ2-1; the match to TRBD2 covers 11 bases. The CDR3 sequence is 19 residues long. Trimming took 4 bases from V and 0 from J; bases not matched to a gene: 11. Germline V gene sequence: CDR1 MNHNS, CDR2 SASEGT. The CDR3 sequence: CASSGGGIAGGSSYNEQFF. The CDR3 nucleotides are TGTGCCAGCAGTGGGGGAGGGATAGCGGGAGGGAGCTCCTACAATGAGCAGTTCTTC.

This chain connects TRBV11-2 to TRBJ2-6; D is unresolved. V was clipped by 5 bases and J by 0 bases, with 5 bases between them. This CDR3 contains 14 residues. CDR1 and CDR2 (germline): SGHAT, FQNNGV. The DNA for the CDR3 is TGTGCCAGCAGCCGAACCTCTGGGGCCAACGTCCTGACTTTC. Protein sequence: CASSRTSGANVLTF.

The V call is TRBV10-2, the J call TRBJ1-5, with D hard to call. The CDR3 loop spans 15 amino acids. Germline V gene lookup returns CDR1 WSHSY and CDR2 SAAADI. V gave up 3 bases and J gave up 6 bases, with 15 bases separating them. The CDR3 nucleotides read TGCGCCAGCAGTGATAGATTCGGCGGAAGTCAGCCCCAGCATTTT. Translation: CASSDRFGGSQPQHF.

The chain uses TRBV28 and TRBJ1-5, with 7 bases that match TRBD1. The germline V gene has CDR1 MDHEN and CDR2 SYDVKM. Losses at the gene ends were 2 bases for V and 0 bases for J; bases not matched to a gene: 4. The CDR3 is made up of 16 amino acids. The CDR3 is CASSLVGQYSNQPQHF. The CDR3 DNA follows: TGTGCCAGCAGTTTAGTGGGACAGTATAGCAATCAGCCCCAGCATTTT. The whole variable domain, filled in from reference TRBV28 and TRBJ1-5, reads DVKVTQSSRYLVKRTGEKVFLECVQDMDHENMFWYRQDPGLGLRLIYFSYDVKMKEKGDIPEGYSVSREKKERFSLILESASTNQTSMYLCASSLVGQYSNQPQHFGDGTRLSIL.

This clone was seen once. The chain carries TRBV5-1 and TRBJ1-2; D may be TRBD1 (6 bases). Germline CDR1 and CDR2: SGHRS and YFSETQ. This CDR3 comprises 15 residues. V gave up 0 bases and J gave up 4 bases, with 13 bases separating them. The CDR3 coding sequence is TGCGCCAGCAGCTTGGGTACAGGGTCGGCCTATGGCTACACCTTC. Its translation is CASSLGTGSAYGYTF.

This chain joins TRBV6-1 and TRBJ1-6, with D maybe TRBD1 (6 bases). The CDR3 extends over 14 amino acids. From germline, CDR1 is MNHNS and CDR2 SASEGT. Trimming removed 6 bases from V and 6 bases from J, with 12 bases in between. The CDR3 DNA sequence: TGTGCCAGCAGCGCTGGACAGATTAATTCACCCCTCCACTTT. Encoded protein: CASSAGQINSPLHF.

V and J are TRBV14 and TRBJ1-2; weak D call: TRBD1 (5 bases). The CDR3 runs 12 residues. Looked up from germline, CDR1 is SGHDN and CDR2 is FVKESK. V was pared by 4 bases and J by 8 bases, with 11 bases between. The CDR3 DNA follows: TGTGCCAGCAGCCGGAGCAGGGAAGGCTACACCTTC. It specifies CASSRSREGYTF.

The count of this clone is one. The chain couples TRBV19 to TRBJ2-6; D remains ambiguous. The CDR3 is 16 residues long. V lost 5 bases and J 0 bases, leaving 11 bases between the germline ends. From germline, CDR1 is LNHDA and CDR2 SQIVND (reference sequence). CDR3 nucleotide sequence: TGTGCCAGTAGTCCTTCGGGCGGCTCTGGGGCCAACGTCCTGACTTTC. Translation: CASSPSGGSGANVLTF.

This chain links TRBV2 with TRBJ1-5; D unclear. CDR1 and CDR2 (germline): SNHLY, FYNNEI. Trimming stripped 7 bases from V and 3 bases from J, with 22 bases between. The CDR3 loop spans 17 amino acids. CDR3 nucleotide sequence: TGTGCCAGCACCCACCCGAAGGGTGTGGGTTCCAATCAGCCCCAGCATTTT. Protein product: CASTHPKGVGSNQPQHF.

The table lists this clone with a count of one. The rearrangement joins TRBV5-5 to TRBJ1-1, with D maybe TRBD1 (5 bases). CDR1 is SGHKS, CDR2 YYEKEE, per germline (reference sequence). V was pared by 0 bases and J by 11 bases, with 14 bases between. The CDR3 is 13 amino acids. CDR3 loop: CASSLEAGRKAFF. Here the CDR3 DNA reads TGTGCCAGCAGCTTGGAGGCGGGGCGAAAGGCTTTCTTT.

This rearrangement joins TRBV5-1 to TRBJ2-3; 8 positions agree with TRBD2. CDR3 length equals 15 residues. Germline-derived CDR1 and CDR2 are SGHRS and YFSETQ. V gave up 4 bases and J gave up 2 bases; unmatched junction bases: 6. The CDR3 spells CASSPGGAHTDTQYF. CDR3 coding DNA: TGCGCCAGCAGCCCGGGGGGGGCTCACACAGATACGCAGTATTTT.

The CDR3 reads CASSSSGVVSYEQYF. CDR3 in DNA: TGTGCCAGCAGCTCCTCAGGGGTCGTCTCCTACGAGCAGTACTTC. This chain uses TRBV5-5 with TRBJ2-7; a weak D match, TRBD1 (6 bases). Trimming removed 3 bases from V and 0 bases from J, with 13 bases in between. The CDR3 totals 15 residues. Per germline, CDR1 SGHKS and CDR2 YYEKEE (reference sequence). Drawing the rest from reference TRBV5-5 and TRBJ2-7, the complete variable domain is DAGVTQSPTHLIKTRGQQVTLRCSPISGHKSVSWYQQVLGQGPQFIFQYYEKEERGRGNFPDRFSARQFPNYSSELNVNALLLGDSALYLCASSSSGVVSYEQYFGPGTRLTVT.

A note on this clone: The germline gene is not matched at one end of the junction; a read error may be the cause. This chain links TRBV2 with TRBJ2-5; 9 bases map to TRBD1. This CDR3 region has 14 residues. Per germline, CDR1 SNHLY and CDR2 FYNNEI. The CDR3 sequence is CASSEDRGQETQYF. DNA for the CDR3: TGTGCCAGCAGCGAAGACAGGGGGCAAGAGACCCAGTACTTC.

This chain connects TRBV29-1 to TRBJ2-3; D call uncertain. Trimming stripped 5 bases from V and 1 base from J, with 10 bases between. Germline CDR1 and CDR2: SQVTM and ANQGSEA. CDR3 length equals 13 residues. CDR3 in amino acids: CSVLGSGTDTQYF. CDR3 nucleotide sequence: TGCAGCGTTCTAGGGTCGGGCACAGATACGCAGTATTTT.

The chain recombines TRBV11-1 with TRBJ2-1; D may be TRBD1 (6 bases). Germline V gives CDR1 SGHAT, CDR2 FQDESV (reference sequence). The CDR3 is 14 residues long. V shed 5 bases and J shed 0 bases, with 8 bases lying between them. CDR3 sequence: CASSPGVSYNEQFF. The CDR3, as DNA: TGTGCCAGCAGCCCAGGGGTCTCCTACAATGAGCAGTTCTTC.